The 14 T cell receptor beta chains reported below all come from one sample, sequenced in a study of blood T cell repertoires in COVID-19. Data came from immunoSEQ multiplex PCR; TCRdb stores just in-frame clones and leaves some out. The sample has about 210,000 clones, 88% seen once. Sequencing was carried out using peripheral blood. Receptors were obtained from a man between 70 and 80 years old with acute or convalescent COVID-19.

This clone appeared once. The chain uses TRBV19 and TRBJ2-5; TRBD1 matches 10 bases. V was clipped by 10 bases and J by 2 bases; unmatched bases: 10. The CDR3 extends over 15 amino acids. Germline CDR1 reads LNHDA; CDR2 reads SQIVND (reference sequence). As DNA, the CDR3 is TGTGCCACGGGACAGGGGTTTGGAGGGCAAGAGACCCAGTACTTC. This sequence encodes CATGQGFGGQETQYF.

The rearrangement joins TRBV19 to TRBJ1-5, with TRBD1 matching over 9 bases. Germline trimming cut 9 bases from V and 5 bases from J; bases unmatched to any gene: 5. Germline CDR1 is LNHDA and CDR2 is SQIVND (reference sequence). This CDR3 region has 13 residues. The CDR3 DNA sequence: TGTGCCAGCCAACAGGGGGCCGATCAGCCCCAGCATTTT. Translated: CASQQGADQPQHF.

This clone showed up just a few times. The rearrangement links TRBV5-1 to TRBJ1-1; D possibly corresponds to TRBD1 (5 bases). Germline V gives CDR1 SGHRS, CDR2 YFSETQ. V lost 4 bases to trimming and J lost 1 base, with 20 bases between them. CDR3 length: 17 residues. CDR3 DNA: TGCGCCAGCAGCCCAGCCCGGCCGGCAGGGCCGAACACTGAAGCTTTCTTT. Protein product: CASSPARPAGPNTEAFF.

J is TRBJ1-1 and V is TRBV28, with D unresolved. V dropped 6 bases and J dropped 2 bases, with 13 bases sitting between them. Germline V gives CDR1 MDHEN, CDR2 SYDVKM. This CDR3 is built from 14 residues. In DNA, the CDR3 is TGTGCCAGCAGGACACAGCAAACAAACACTGAAGCTTTCTTT. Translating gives CASRTQQTNTEAFF.

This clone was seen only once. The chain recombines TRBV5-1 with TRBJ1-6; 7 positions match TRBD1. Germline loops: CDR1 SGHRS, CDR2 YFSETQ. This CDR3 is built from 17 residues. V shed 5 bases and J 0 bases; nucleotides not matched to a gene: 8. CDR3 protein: CASSLGTASSYNSPLHF. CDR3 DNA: TGCGCCAGCAGTCTAGGGACAGCAAGCTCCTATAATTCACCCCTCCACTTT.

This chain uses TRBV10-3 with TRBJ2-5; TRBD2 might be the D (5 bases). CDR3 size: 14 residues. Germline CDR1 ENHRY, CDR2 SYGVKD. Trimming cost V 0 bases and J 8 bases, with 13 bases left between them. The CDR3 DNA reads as TGTGCCATCAGTGAGTCGACTACGGGAACTACCCAGTACTTC. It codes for CAISESTTGTTQYF.

The CDR3 protein is CASSLVGTTYEQYF. As DNA, the CDR3 is TGTGCCAGCAGCTTAGTTGGGACAACCTACGAGCAGTACTTC. This chain connects TRBV11-2 to TRBJ2-7, with D possibly matching TRBD1 (6 bases). Germline-derived CDR1 and CDR2 are SGHAT and FQNNGV. The CDR3 has 14 residues. V was trimmed by 1 base and J by 2 bases, leaving 9 bases between them. The entire variable domain, with the rest obtained from reference TRBV11-2 and TRBJ2-7, is as follows: EAGVAQSPRYKIIEKRQSVAFWCNPISGHATLYWYQQILGQGPKLLIQFQNNGVVDDSQLPKDRFSAERLKGVDSTLKIQPAKLEDSAVYLCASSLVGTTYEQYFGPGTRLTVT.

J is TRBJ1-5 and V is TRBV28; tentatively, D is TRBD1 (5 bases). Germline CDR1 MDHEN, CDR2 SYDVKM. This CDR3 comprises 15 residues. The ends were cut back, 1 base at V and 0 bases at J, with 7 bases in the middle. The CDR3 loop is CASSLFRDSNQPQHF. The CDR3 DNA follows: TGTGCCAGCAGTTTATTCAGGGATAGCAATCAGCCCCAGCATTTT.

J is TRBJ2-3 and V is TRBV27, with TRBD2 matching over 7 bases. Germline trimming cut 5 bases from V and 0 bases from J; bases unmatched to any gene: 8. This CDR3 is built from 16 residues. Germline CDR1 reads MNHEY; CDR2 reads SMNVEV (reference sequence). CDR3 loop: CASSPMGGGSTDTQYF. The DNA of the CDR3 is TGTGCCAGCAGTCCCATGGGCGGGGGTAGCACAGATACGCAGTATTTT.

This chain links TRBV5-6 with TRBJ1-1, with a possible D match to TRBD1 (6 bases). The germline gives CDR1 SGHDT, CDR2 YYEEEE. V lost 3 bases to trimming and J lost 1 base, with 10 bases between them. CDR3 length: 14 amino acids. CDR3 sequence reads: CASSSGHTNTEAFF. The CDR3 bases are TGTGCCAGCAGCTCGGGACATACGAACACTGAAGCTTTCTTT.

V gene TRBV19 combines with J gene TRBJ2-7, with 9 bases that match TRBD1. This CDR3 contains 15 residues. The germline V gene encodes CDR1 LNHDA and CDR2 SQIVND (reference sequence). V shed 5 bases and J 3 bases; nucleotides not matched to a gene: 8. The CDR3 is CASSVPGQGLYEQYF. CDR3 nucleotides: TGTGCCAGTAGTGTCCCGGGACAGGGACTCTACGAGCAGTACTTC.

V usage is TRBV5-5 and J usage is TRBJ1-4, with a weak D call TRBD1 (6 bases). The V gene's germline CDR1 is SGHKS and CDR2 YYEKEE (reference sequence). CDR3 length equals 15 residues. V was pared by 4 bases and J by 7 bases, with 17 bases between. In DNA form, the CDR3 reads TGTGCCAGCAGCATTTCACAGGGTCTGGCTGAAAAACTGTTTTTT. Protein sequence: CASSISQGLAEKLFF.

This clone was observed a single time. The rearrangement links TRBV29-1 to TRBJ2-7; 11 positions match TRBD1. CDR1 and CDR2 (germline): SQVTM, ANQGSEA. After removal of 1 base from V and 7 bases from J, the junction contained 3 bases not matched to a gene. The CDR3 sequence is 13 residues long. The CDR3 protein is CSVEGTGGREQYF. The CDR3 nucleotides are TGCAGCGTTGAAGGGACAGGGGGCCGAGAGCAGTACTTC.

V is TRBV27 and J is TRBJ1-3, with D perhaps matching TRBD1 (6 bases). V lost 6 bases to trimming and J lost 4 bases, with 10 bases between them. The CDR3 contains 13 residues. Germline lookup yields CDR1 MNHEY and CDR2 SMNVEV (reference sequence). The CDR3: CASSRTAGNTIYF. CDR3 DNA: TGTGCCAGCAGCCGGACAGCCGGAAACACCATATATTTT.